In this sample, the clone carrying this T cell receptor (beta chain) turned up a few times. This specimen comes from a study of T cells in Graves' hyperthyroidism and ophthalmopathy. Amplified regions were TCR beta CDR3 sequences from RNA transcripts. HTBI primers were employed in a first-round RT-PCR of the TCR CDR3. TCRdb processed the multiplex PCR reads anew with MiXCR; each CDR3 protein has one entry. The sample yields fewer than 450,000 distinct CDR3 sequences, nearly 15% seen once. The length of the CDR3 is 15 residues. Per the germline V gene, CDR1 is SGHDN and CDR2 is FVKESK. Trimming took 3 bases from V and 1 from J, leaving 11 bases between them.

The sequencing sample was made of blood. This chain connects TRBV14 to TRBJ2-3; D might be TRBD2 (5 bases). This TCR came from a woman aged 60-70 years with Graves' ophthalmopathy. DNA of the CDR3: TGTGCCAGCAGCCAGGTAGGAGGCGGCACAGATACGCAGTATTTT. It codes for CASSQVGGGTDTQYF.